Reported below is one T cell receptor beta chain. Antigen unknown. Trimming removed 1 base from V and 1 base from J, with 10 bases in between. Germline V gene data show CDR1 as SGHTA and CDR2 as FQGNSA. This CDR3 spans 15 amino acids. The sample comes from a study of cytomegalovirus exposure and HLA in healthy donors. The PCR had 60 Vbeta and 13 Jbeta primers. Assay used: immunoSEQ multiplex PCR; TCRdb lists only in-frame clones, some missing. This sample has roughly 200,000 clones, with 77% found just once. Findings and caveats of the study: The records held CMV serostatus as the only immune exposure information. TRBV6-2, TRBV6-3 and other indistinguishable V segments were excluded.

Source material: PBMCs. The receptor was derived from a woman aged 55-69 years in good health and CMV-seropositive. The genes are TRBV7-2 and TRBJ2-5, with D unclear. CDR3 DNA sequence: TGTGCCAGCAGCTTAGAAAAACCCAGCCAAGAGACCCAGTACTTC. As protein: CASSLEKPSQETQYF. Looking up the rest from reference TRBV7-2 and TRBJ2-5 gives the full variable domain: GAGVSQSPSNKVTEKGKDVELRCDPISGHTALYWYRQSLGQGLEFLIYFQGNSAPDKSGLPSDRFSAERTGGSVSTLTIQRTQQEDSAVYLCASSLEKPSQETQYFGPGTRLLVL.